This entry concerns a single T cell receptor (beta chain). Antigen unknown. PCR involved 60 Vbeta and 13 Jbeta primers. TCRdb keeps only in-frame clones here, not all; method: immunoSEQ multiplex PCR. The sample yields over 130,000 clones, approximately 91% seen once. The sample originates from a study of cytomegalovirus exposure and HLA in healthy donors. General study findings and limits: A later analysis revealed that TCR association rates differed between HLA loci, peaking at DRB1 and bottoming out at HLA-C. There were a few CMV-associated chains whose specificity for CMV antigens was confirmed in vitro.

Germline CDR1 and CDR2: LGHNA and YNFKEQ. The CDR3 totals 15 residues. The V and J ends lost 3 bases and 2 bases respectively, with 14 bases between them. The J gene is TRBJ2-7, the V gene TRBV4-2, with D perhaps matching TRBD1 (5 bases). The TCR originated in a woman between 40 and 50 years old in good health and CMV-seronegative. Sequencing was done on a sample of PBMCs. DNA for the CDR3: TGTGCCAGCAGCCACAGCACAGGACCAACCTACGAGCAGTACTTC. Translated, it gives CASSHSTGPTYEQYF.